This T cell receptor beta chain was documented in a study of PD-1 blockade in classical Hodgkin lymphoma. Study-wide results and caveats: Patients excluded were those beginning nivolumab under 1 year after ASCT.

This clone has only a few counts. Its antigen is undetermined. There are 15 residues in the CDR3. The V and J ends lost 5 bases and 9 bases, in that order; junction bases with no gene match: 9. Looked up from germline, CDR1 is SGHVS and CDR2 is FQNEAQ. Time point meaning: cycle 4 day 1 (C4D1), after more than five weeks of nivolumab. With no exception, relapse followed autologous stem cell transplantation in all patients, and brentuximab vedotin exposure varied. Sequencing was performed with immunoSEQ multiplex PCR; in TCRdb, only in-frame clones are kept and a portion is missing. The sample contains tens of thousands of clones, more than 70% of which appear only once.

Sample: peripheral blood mononuclear cells (PBMCs), taken before the fourth cycle of nivolumab. This TCR was sampled from a human donor with classical Hodgkin lymphoma. The chain recombines TRBV7-8 with TRBJ1-6; the match to TRBD1 covers 8 bases. In DNA form, the CDR3 reads TGTGCCAGCAGCCAACCGGGAACAGGGGGTTCACCCCTCCACTTT. As protein: CASSQPGTGGSPLHF.